The 14 T cell receptor beta chains given below trace back to one sample, sequenced in a study of cytomegalovirus exposure and HLA in healthy donors. PCR used 60 Vbeta primers and 13 Jbeta primers. Measured with immunoSEQ multiplex PCR; TCRdb has only the in-frame clones, and not every one. Reported are 180,000 or so clones; the ten largest clones contain 0.65% to 0.75%. Sequencing was done on a sample of PBMCs. These receptors all stem from a boy younger than 18 in good health and CMV-seronegative.

This chain joins TRBV5-1 and TRBJ2-5; 11 positions match TRBD2. Trimming at V came to 3 bases and at J to 2 bases, leaving 0 bases not matched to a gene. The CDR3 has 14 residues. The germline gives CDR1 SGHRS, CDR2 YFSETQ. The CDR3 sequence is CASSSSGGQETQYF. The CDR3 DNA is TGCGCCAGCAGCTCTAGCGGGGGGCAAGAGACCCAGTACTTC.

The J gene is TRBJ2-5, the V gene TRBV6-1, with 14 bases aligning to TRBD2. Germline V gene data show CDR1 as MNHNS and CDR2 as SASEGT. CDR3 length equals 15 residues. V trimming: 7 bases; J trimming: 4 bases; junction bases outside the gene matches: 5. CDR3 bases: TGTGCCAGCACGGGACTAGCGGGGGAGGCAGAGACCCAGTACTTC. Its protein is CASTGLAGEAETQYF.

The chain links TRBV29-1 to TRBJ2-7; 7 nucleotides agree with TRBD1. Germline assignment: CDR1 SQVTM and CDR2 ANQGSEA. After removal of 4 bases from V and 3 bases from J, the junction contained 6 bases not matched to a gene. This CDR3 contains 13 residues. For the CDR3, the DNA is TGCAGCGTTGGTGGTTGGGACAGCTACGAGCAGTACTTC. It is translated as CSVGGWDSYEQYF.

The V gene is TRBV7-9, the J gene TRBJ1-4, with D uncertain. The germline V gene has CDR1 SEHNR and CDR2 FQNEAQ (reference sequence). V was trimmed by 1 base and J by 7 bases, leaving 22 bases between them. CDR3 length equals 18 residues. The CDR3, as DNA: TGTGCCAGCAGCTTAGAGGCGTTCGGGGAGGAATGGGGTGAAAAACTGTTTTTT. Its protein product is CASSLEAFGEEWGEKLFF.

Of note for this clone: A junction boundary mismatches the germline segment, possibly from a read error. Here the CDR3 DNA reads TGTGCCAGCAGCCCTACCCCGGACATCTCCATTTTCTTT. Translating it yields CASSPTPDISIFF. The V gene is TRBV28, the J gene TRBJ1-6, with D possibly being TRBD1 (5 bases). Germline V gene data show CDR1 as MDHEN and CDR2 as SYDVKM. The CDR3 sequence is 13 residues long.

CDR3 loop: CASSLGAGPTYEQYF. The CDR3 DNA reads as TGTGCCAGCAGCTTAGGGGCGGGGCCTACCTACGAGCAGTACTTC. The chain employs TRBV7-9 and TRBJ2-7, with a possible D match to TRBD2 (6 bases). CDR3 size: 15 residues. Germline-derived CDR1 and CDR2 are SEHNR and FQNEAQ (reference sequence). V was trimmed by 1 base and J by 2 bases, leaving 12 bases between them.

This chain uses TRBV30 with TRBJ2-3, with 11 bases fitting TRBD2. Germline lookup yields CDR1 GTSNPN and CDR2 SVGIG (reference sequence). The CDR3 contains 15 residues. The J segment lost 3 bases and the V segment lost 0 bases, leaving 2 bases of the junction unmatched. In DNA form, the CDR3 reads TGTGCCTGGAGTGTACTAGCGGGAGTGACAGATACGCAGTATTTT. It encodes CAWSVLAGVTDTQYF.

V is TRBV4-1 and J is TRBJ2-1, with TRBD2 matching over 9 bases. V dropped 2 bases and J dropped 3; count of bases not matched to a gene: 2. This CDR3 spans 15 amino acids. Germline V CDR1 and CDR2: MGHRA, YSYEKL. The CDR3 DNA reads as TGCGCCAGCAGCCAATTAGCGGGGGTCTACAATGAGCAGTTCTTC. It codes for CASSQLAGVYNEQFF.

The chain has TRBV4-2 and TRBJ2-1; 9 positions match TRBD2. V dropped 0 bases and J dropped 6; count of bases not matched to a gene: 6. Germline CDR1 reads LGHNA; CDR2 reads YNFKEQ. The CDR3 sequence is 16 residues long. CDR3 in amino acids: CASSQERAGGTNEQFF. The CDR3 DNA reads as TGTGCCAGCAGCCAAGAACGAGCGGGGGGAACCAATGAGCAGTTCTTC.

The chain combines TRBV7-9 with TRBJ2-3; the match to TRBD1 covers 7 bases. Germline V gene data show CDR1 as SEHNR and CDR2 as FQNEAQ (reference sequence). This CDR3 is 14 amino acids long. V lost 5 bases, J lost 2 bases, and 4 bases stayed unmatched. The CDR3 nucleotides read TGTGCCAGCAGCCGAGAGGGGGCCACAGATACGCAGTATTTT. Its protein product is CASSREGATDTQYF.

The V gene is TRBV9, the J gene TRBJ2-2, with a possible D match to TRBD2 (5 bases). CDR1 SGDLS and CDR2 YYNGEE come from the germline V gene. Trimming shortened V by 1 base and J by 6 bases, and 13 bases separated the two germline ends. CDR3 length: 15 residues. The DNA of the CDR3 is TGTGCCAGCAGCGTACGGACTTTTGCGGCCGGGGAGCTGTTTTTT. It is translated as CASSVRTFAAGELFF.

CDR3 residues: CASSLAGADYGYTF. DNA for the CDR3: TGTGCCAGCAGCTTAGCGGGGGCAGACTATGGCTACACCTTC. The chain couples TRBV7-6 to TRBJ1-2; D is perhaps TRBD1 (6 bases). V was trimmed by 0 bases and J by 3 bases, leaving 8 bases between them. The CDR3 spans 14 residues. From germline, CDR1 is SGHVS and CDR2 FNYEAQ.

Details on this clone: This specimen includes other DNA sequences encoding the same CDR3. The rearrangement uses TRBV30 and TRBJ2-3; D might be TRBD2 (6 bases). Per the germline V gene, CDR1 is GTSNPN and CDR2 is SVGIG (reference sequence). Deletions cut 3 bases from V and 3 bases from J, with 16 bases between. The CDR3 totals 15 residues. In DNA, the CDR3 is TGTGCCTGGAGCGTACTAGCAGTGAAGACAGATACGCAGTATTTT. It yields the protein CAWSVLAVKTDTQYF.

The chain links TRBV6-5 to TRBJ2-7; TRBD2 matches at 12 bases. The CDR3 covers 15 residues. Germline CDR1 and CDR2: MNHEY and SVGAGI. Unmatched junction bases numbered 9, after V lost 5 bases and J lost 7 bases. DNA of the CDR3: TGTGCCAGCAGTCCTACTAGCGGGGGGTCAAAAGAGCAGTACTTC. Translation gives CASSPTSGGSKEQYF.